This entry lists 8 T cell receptor beta chains sequenced from one sample in a study of T cell responses to AZD1222 COVID-19 vaccine. The protocol was immunoSEQ multiplex PCR, while the TCRdb copy is restricted to in-frame clones and leaves out a portion. The table shows 120,000 to 150,000 clones, with around 88% occurring only once. Sequencing was performed on peripheral blood, taken on day 0 of AZD1222 vaccination. Receptors were obtained from an adult in good health.

Remarks on this clone: This sample includes further DNA sequences coding for the same CDR3. The chain uses TRBV7-2 and TRBJ1-1, with D maybe TRBD1 (6 bases). CDR1 and CDR2 (germline): SGHTA, FQGNSA. The CDR3 has 13 residues. Trimming pared 3 bases from V and 6 bases from J, leaving 11 bases between. CDR3 residues: CASSFLQGSEAFF. The CDR3 DNA is TGTGCCAGCAGCTTTCTGCAGGGGTCTGAAGCTTTCTTT.

The chain employs TRBV19 and TRBJ2-5; 9 nucleotides match TRBD1. The V and J ends lost 10 bases and 4 bases, in that order; junction bases with no gene match: 10. The CDR3 length is 14 residues. CDR1 is LNHDA and CDR2 is SQIVND in the germline V gene (reference sequence). CDR3 sequence: CATLGTGWGETQYF. CDR3 nucleotide sequence: TGTGCCACCCTAGGGACAGGGTGGGGAGAGACCCAGTACTTC.

This rearrangement joins TRBV11-1 to TRBJ2-1; 12 bases fit TRBD2. This CDR3 has 15 residues. V trimming: 5 bases; J trimming: 3 bases; junction bases outside the gene matches: 2. The V gene's germline CDR1 is SGHAT and CDR2 FQDESV (reference sequence). The CDR3 loop is CASSPGLAGYNEQFF. DNA for the CDR3: TGTGCCAGCAGCCCGGGACTAGCGGGCTACAATGAGCAGTTCTTC. Full variable domain (outside the CDR3, taken from reference TRBV11-1 and TRBJ2-1): EAEVAQSPRYKITEKSQAVAFWCDPISGHATLYWYRQILGQGPELLVQFQDESVVDDSQLPKDRFSAERLKGVDSTLKIQPAELGDSAMYLCASSPGLAGYNEQFFGPGTRLTVL.

The chain joins TRBV13 to TRBJ1-1; no clear D. With 2 bases removed from V and 4 bases from J, the gap between germline ends came to 11 bases. Germline V gives CDR1 PRHDT, CDR2 FYEKMQ (reference sequence). This CDR3 is 14 amino acids long. For the CDR3, the DNA is TGTGCCAGCAGCTTAAACCGCGTTTCCACTGAAGCTTTCTTT. Translating gives CASSLNRVSTEAFF.

The V and J genes are TRBV6-5 and TRBJ2-3, with D maybe TRBD1 (6 bases). There are 15 residues in the CDR3. The V end was cut by 4 bases, the J end by 5 bases, with 16 bases between. From germline, CDR1 is MNHEY and CDR2 SVGAGI. CDR3: CASSFGLGGRDTQYF. Written as DNA, the CDR3 is TGTGCCAGCAGTTTCGGGCTAGGGGGTAGAGATACGCAGTATTTT.

This chain connects TRBV5-1 to TRBJ2-7; D is perhaps TRBD2 (7 bases). CDR3 length: 13 residues. Between the trimmed V and J ends, which lost 4 bases and 5 bases, there was a span of 13 bases. Germline loops: CDR1 SGHRS, CDR2 YFSETQ. The CDR3 here is CASSPGGKNEQYF. The CDR3 DNA sequence: TGCGCCAGCAGCCCGGGGGGCAAAAACGAGCAGTACTTC.

The sample holds one count of this clone. The chain links TRBV14 to TRBJ1-1, with a possible D match to TRBD1 (6 bases). Germline V gene data show CDR1 as SGHDN and CDR2 as FVKESK. CDR3 length: 13 residues. V dropped 4 bases and J dropped 4 bases, with 10 bases sitting between them. This CDR3 is CASSRTGTTEAFF. CDR3 nucleotides: TGTGCCAGCAGCCGAACAGGGACCACTGAAGCTTTCTTT.

This chain connects TRBV4-3 to TRBJ2-1; a weak D match, TRBD2 (6 bases). The CDR3 is made up of 15 amino acids. Looked up from germline, CDR1 is LGHNA and CDR2 is YSLEER. V was pared by 1 base and J by 8 bases, with 15 bases between. CDR3 coding DNA: TGCGCCAGCAGCCAAGGGTATAGCGGTCCATATGAGCAGTTCTTC. Amino acids: CASSQGYSGPYEQFF.